The entry below gives a single T cell receptor beta chain sequence along with its context. Original processing methods: Amplification of reference gene primers was used by the study to estimate nucleated cell counts. Measured with immunoSEQ multiplex PCR; TCRdb has only the in-frame clones, and not every one. For V, J and clone size, that table is used; D and trimming come from the DNA. This table has 300,000 to 350,000 clones, about 90% appearing once. Germline lookup yields CDR1 MDHEN and CDR2 SYDVKM. The V end lost 9 bases, the J end lost 4 bases, and 12 bases lay between the germline ends. This CDR3 has 12 residues. This sample was included in a study of blood T cell repertoires in COVID-19. Study context: Acute-phase and convalescent COVID-19 samples originated in the United States, Italy and Spain. Sources were T cells, B-cell-depleted T cells, or PBMCs; the material itself was cDNA or gDNA.

V and J are TRBV28 and TRBJ2-5, with D perhaps TRBD2 (5 bases). Sequenced material: peripheral blood. The clonotype comes from a man younger than 35 with active or convalescent COVID-19. CDR3 nucleotide sequence: TGTGCCAGTACCTCCGGGGTAGAGACCCAGTACTTC. Its protein is CASTSGVETQYF.